A selection of T cell receptor beta chains follows, all from one sample in a study of shared clonotypes between healthy human individuals. TCRdb keeps only in-frame clones here, not all; method: immunoSEQ multiplex PCR. The sample contains around 990,000 clones, roughly 80% of which appear only once. Sequencing used memory CD4+ T cells from PBMCs. These receptors originate from a man aged 18 to 35 in good health. Some clones in this sample may be carry-over from other donors' samples. CDR3s include the opening cysteine and the closing phenylalanine or tryptophan. Each record gives: J gene, V gene, CDR3 protein.

J gene: TRBJ1-5; V gene: TRBV28; CDR3 protein: CASSSQWGKPQHF
J gene: TRBJ2-1; V gene: TRBV12-5; CDR3 protein: CASGFSLAGEYNEQFF
J gene: TRBJ2-7; V gene: TRBV6-5; CDR3 protein: CASSRGTVAYEQYF
J gene: TRBJ2-7; V gene: TRBV4-1; CDR3 protein: CASGRQGVYEQYF
J gene: TRBJ2-5; V gene: TRBV6-1; CDR3 protein: CASSEVQGGVETQYF
J gene: TRBJ2-1; V gene: TRBV5-1; CDR3 protein: CASSHGLGNEQFF
J gene: TRBJ2-7; V gene: TRBV19; CDR3 protein: CASSITHRVAYEQYF
J gene: TRBJ2-7; V gene: TRBV5-4; CDR3 protein: CASSPGTSDSYEQYF
J gene: TRBJ2-3; V gene: TRBV19; CDR3 protein: CASSIGQAGDTQYF
J gene: TRBJ2-7; V gene: TRBV27; CDR3 protein: CASSPHTSGTYEQYF
J gene: TRBJ1-1; V gene: TRBV6-5; CDR3 protein: CASSWDRVNTEAFF
J gene: TRBJ2-7; V gene: TRBV5-1; CDR3 protein: CASSLVGEQYF
J gene: TRBJ2-1; V gene: TRBV5-8; CDR3 protein: CASGDRRLAEQFF
J gene: TRBJ1-4; V gene: TRBV30; CDR3 protein: CAGQQGPNEKLFF
J gene: TRBJ2-5; V gene: TRBV5-4; CDR3 protein: CASSPGTSRGGETQYF
J gene: TRBJ2-7; V gene: TRBV11-3; CDR3 protein: CASSSSTSEQYF
J gene: TRBJ2-7; V gene: TRBV6-7; CDR3 protein: CASSYPPDYGYEQYF
J gene: TRBJ1-2; V gene: TRBV19; CDR3 protein: CASRTRSGTENYGYTF
J gene: TRBJ1-3; V gene: TRBV11-2; CDR3 protein: CASSRGQAGNTIYF
J gene: TRBJ2-2; V gene: TRBV7-8; CDR3 protein: CASNEAGNTGELFF
J gene: TRBJ2-7; V gene: TRBV21-1; CDR3 protein: CASITTDPYEQYF
J gene: TRBJ2-4; V gene: TRBV2; CDR3 protein: CASSGASGSIQYF
J gene: TRBJ2-1; V gene: TRBV15; CDR3 protein: CATSREGATVYNEQFF
J gene: TRBJ1-5; V gene: TRBV6-6; CDR3 protein: CASSPLTGDQPQHF
J gene: TRBJ1-5; V gene: TRBV27; CDR3 protein: CASSPNRDSNQPQHF
J gene: TRBJ2-1; V gene: TRBV27; CDR3 protein: CASSLLAGYNEQFF
J gene: TRBJ1-5; V gene: TRBV2; CDR3 protein: CASSGGRGFGQPQHF
J gene: TRBJ1-5; V gene: TRBV5-6; CDR3 protein: CASSLGSVSNQPQHF
J gene: TRBJ2-1; V gene: TRBV11-2; CDR3 protein: CASSLNHRTSGIYNEQFF
J gene: TRBJ2-3; V gene: TRBV25-1; CDR3 protein: CASSESRWVPTDTQYF
J gene: TRBJ1-2; V gene: TRBV28; CDR3 protein: CASSQSATAHGYTF
J gene: TRBJ2-1; V gene: TRBV6-5; CDR3 protein: CASKVGGRDNEQFF
J gene: TRBJ2-3; V gene: TRBV4-2; CDR3 protein: CASSQDRGGGGAADTQYF
J gene: TRBJ2-7; V gene: TRBV11-2; CDR3 protein: CASSLGLAGYEQYF
J gene: TRBJ2-1; V gene: TRBV5-1; CDR3 protein: CASSPETGAMGEQFF
J gene: TRBJ2-7; V gene: TRBV2; CDR3 protein: CASIWGGSLEEQYF
J gene: TRBJ2-1; V gene: TRBV11-2; CDR3 protein: CASSENRPSGEQFF
J gene: TRBJ2-7; V gene: TRBV7-8; CDR3 protein: CASTLGRTANFYEQYF
J gene: -; V gene: TRBV29-1; CDR3 protein: CSVEAGGRQSSYEQYF
J gene: TRBJ2-6; V gene: TRBV7-9; CDR3 protein: CASSLERYSGANVLTF
J gene: TRBJ1-6; V gene: TRBV10-1; CDR3 protein: CASSEGGNSPLHF
J gene: TRBJ1-1; V gene: TRBV28; CDR3 protein: CASSLWMGVEAEAFF
J gene: TRBJ1-2; V gene: TRBV5-1; CDR3 protein: CASSLADTLTF
J gene: TRBJ1-2; V gene: TRBV30; CDR3 protein: CAWSPGGYTF
J gene: TRBJ1-4; V gene: TRBV9; CDR3 protein: CASSVGDGQGHEKLFF
J gene: TRBJ1-2; V gene: TRBV25-1; CDR3 protein: CASINRGRGYTF
J gene: TRBJ1-2; V gene: TRBV4-2; CDR3 protein: CASSQPGARNYGYTF
J gene: TRBJ1-4; V gene: TRBV5-1; CDR3 protein: CASSLATGAGNEKLFF
J gene: TRBJ1-4; V gene: TRBV2; CDR3 protein: CASSEQGTNEKLFF
J gene: TRBJ2-7; V gene: TRBV7-9; CDR3 protein: CASSRGTSGPSYEQYF
J gene: TRBJ2-6; V gene: TRBV30; CDR3 protein: CAGRNSGANVLTF